This T cell receptor beta chain was sequenced during a study of blood T cell repertoires in COVID-19. Looking at the study overall: COVID-19 samples, acute and convalescent, were from the United States, Italy and Spain. Nucleic acid was either cDNA or gDNA, and it came from T cells, B-cell-depleted T cells, or PBMCs.

The length of the CDR3 is 15 residues. V shed 5 bases and J shed 0 bases, with 11 bases lying between them. The germline V gene encodes CDR1 MDHEN and CDR2 SYDVKM. In the original analysis: Amplification of reference gene primers was used by the study to estimate nucleated cell counts. Profiled with immunoSEQ multiplex PCR; TCRdb holds only in-frame clones, not every one. That table furnishes V, J and clone size, whereas the DNA furnished D and trimming. The repertoire consists of 25,000 to 35,000 clones, with 55% to 75% occurring once and the leading ten covering 20% to 25%. Sequenced material: peripheral blood. This sequence originates from a boy aged 2 to 10 with active or convalescent COVID-19. The chain joins TRBV28 to TRBJ1-3; D unclear. CDR3 bases: TGTGCCAGCAGTGACATAGAGAGCTCTGGAAACACCATATATTTT. This sequence encodes CASSDIESSGNTIYF.